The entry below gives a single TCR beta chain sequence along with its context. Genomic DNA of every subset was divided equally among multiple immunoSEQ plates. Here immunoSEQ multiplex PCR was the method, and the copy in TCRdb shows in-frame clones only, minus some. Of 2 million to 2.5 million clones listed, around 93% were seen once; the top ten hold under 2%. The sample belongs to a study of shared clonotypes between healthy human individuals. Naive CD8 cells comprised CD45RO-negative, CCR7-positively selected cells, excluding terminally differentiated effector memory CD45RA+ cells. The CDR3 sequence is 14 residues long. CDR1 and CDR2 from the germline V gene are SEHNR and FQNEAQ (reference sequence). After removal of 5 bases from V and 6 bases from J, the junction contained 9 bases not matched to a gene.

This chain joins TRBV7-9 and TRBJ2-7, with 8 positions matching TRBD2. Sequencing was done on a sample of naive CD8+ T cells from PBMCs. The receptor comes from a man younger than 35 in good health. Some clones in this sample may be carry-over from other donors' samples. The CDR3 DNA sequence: TGTGCCAGCAGCCCGGGACTAGTCCCCAGCGAGCAGTACTTC. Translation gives CASSPGLVPSEQYF.